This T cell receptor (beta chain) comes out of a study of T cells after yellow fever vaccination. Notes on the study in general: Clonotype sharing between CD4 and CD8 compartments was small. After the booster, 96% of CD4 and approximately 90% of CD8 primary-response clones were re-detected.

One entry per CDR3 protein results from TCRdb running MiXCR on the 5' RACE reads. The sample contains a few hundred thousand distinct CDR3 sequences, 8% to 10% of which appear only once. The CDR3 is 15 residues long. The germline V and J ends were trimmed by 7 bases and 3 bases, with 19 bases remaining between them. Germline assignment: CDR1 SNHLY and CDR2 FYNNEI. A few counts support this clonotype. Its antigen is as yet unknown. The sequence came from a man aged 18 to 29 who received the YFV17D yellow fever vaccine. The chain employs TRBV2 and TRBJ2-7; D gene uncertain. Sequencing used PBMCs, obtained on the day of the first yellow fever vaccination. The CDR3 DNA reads TGTGCCAGCATCCCCGAAGGCAGCCTTTACTACGAGCAGTACTTC. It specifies CASIPEGSLYYEQYF.